These T cell receptor beta chains were read from a single sample in a study of T cell responses to AZD1222 COVID-19 vaccine. Measured with immunoSEQ multiplex PCR; TCRdb has only the in-frame clones, and not every one. The table has over 95,000 clones, approximately 87% seen once; the top ten hold approximately 12%. The input for sequencing was peripheral blood, taken on day 0 of AZD1222 vaccination. The receptors were sampled from an adult in good health. CDR3s include the opening cysteine and the closing phenylalanine or tryptophan. The D gene is left open where the match is weak. Clone size appears in some rows only: once, few, many, or a class for an expanded clone.

clone size: once
V gene: TRBV6-2/TRBV6-3
J gene: TRBJ2-7
D gene: -
CDR3 protein: CASSYKDGSYEQYF
CDR3 DNA: TGTGCCAGCAGTTACAAGGACGGTTCCTACGAGCAGTACTTC

clone size: -
V gene: TRBV29-1
J gene: TRBJ2-7
D gene: TRBD2
CDR3 protein: CSVVARAGELEQYF
CDR3 DNA: TGCAGCGTTGTGGCCAGGGCGGGAGAGCTCGAGCAGTACTTC

clone size: few
V gene: TRBV19
J gene: TRBJ2-7
D gene: TRBD1
CDR3 protein: CASSPPGQGSSEQYF
CDR3 DNA: TGTGCCAGTAGCCCCCCGGGACAGGGCTCGTCCGAGCAGTACTTC

clone size: -
V gene: TRBV18
J gene: TRBJ2-5
D gene: -
CDR3 protein: CASSPGTNQETQYF
CDR3 DNA: TGTGCCAGCTCACCTGGGACAAACCAAGAGACCCAGTACTTC

clone size: once
V gene: TRBV10-3
J gene: TRBJ1-6
D gene: -
CDR3 protein: CAISGANNSPLHF
CDR3 DNA: TGTGCCATCAGTGGAGCAAATAATTCACCCCTCCACTTT

clone size: -
V gene: TRBV9
J gene: TRBJ2-5
D gene: -
CDR3 protein: CASSFRDQRAETQYF
CDR3 DNA: TGTGCCAGCAGCTTCCGGGACCAGCGTGCGGAGACCCAGTACTTC

clone size: -
V gene: TRBV9
J gene: TRBJ2-5
D gene: TRBD1
CDR3 protein: CASSEWTGGETQYF
CDR3 DNA: TGTGCCAGCAGCGAATGGACAGGGGGCGAGACCCAGTACTTC

clone size: -
V gene: TRBV6-5
J gene: TRBJ2-7
D gene: -
CDR3 protein: CASSSAGGGGYEQYF
CDR3 DNA: TGTGCCAGCAGTTCCGCAGGGGGAGGTGGCTACGAGCAGTACTTC

clone size: -
V gene: TRBV5-1
J gene: TRBJ2-5
D gene: -
CDR3 protein: CASSLEGRVQETQYF
CDR3 DNA: TGCGCCAGCAGCTTGGAGGGCAGGGTCCAAGAGACCCAGTACTTC

clone size: -
V gene: TRBV6-1
J gene: TRBJ2-2
D gene: TRBD2
CDR3 protein: CASSEGTSGRGTGELFF
CDR3 DNA: TGTGCCAGCAGTGAAGGGACTAGCGGGAGAGGTACCGGGGAGCTGTTTTTT

clone size: -
V gene: TRBV2
J gene: TRBJ1-1
D gene: TRBD1
CDR3 protein: CASSELRGGTEAFF
CDR3 DNA: TGTGCCAGCAGTGAACTCAGGGGGGGTACTGAAGCTTTCTTT

clone size: -
V gene: TRBV6-5
J gene: TRBJ2-3
D gene: -
CDR3 protein: CASMTTTDTQYF
CDR3 DNA: TGTGCCAGCATGACGACCACAGATACGCAGTATTTT

clone size: once
V gene: TRBV5-4
J gene: TRBJ2-7
D gene: -
CDR3 protein: CASSNVGGPRYEQYF
CDR3 DNA: TGTGCCAGCAGCAACGTCGGAGGGCCTAGGTACGAGCAGTACTTC

clone size: -
V gene: TRBV29-1
J gene: TRBJ2-1
D gene: TRBD1
CDR3 protein: CSVVATGSFNEQFF
CDR3 DNA: TGCAGCGTTGTAGCGACAGGGAGCTTCAATGAGCAGTTCTTC

clone size: -
V gene: TRBV5-1
J gene: TRBJ2-3
D gene: TRBD1
CDR3 protein: CASSTGGAGDTQYF
CDR3 DNA: TGCGCCAGCAGCACAGGGGGCGCGGGAGATACGCAGTATTTT

clone size: -
V gene: TRBV2
J gene: TRBJ1-5
D gene: -
CDR3 protein: CASSDRSEQPQHF
CDR3 DNA: TGTGCCAGCAGTGACAGGTCCGAGCAGCCCCAGCATTTT

clone size: -
V gene: TRBV5-1
J gene: TRBJ1-1
D gene: -
CDR3 protein: CASSLNVNTEAFF
CDR3 DNA: TGCGCCAGCAGCTTGAACGTGAACACTGAAGCTTTCTTT

clone size: -
V gene: TRBV6-1
J gene: TRBJ1-5
D gene: TRBD1
CDR3 protein: CASSADWTGGNQPQHF
CDR3 DNA: TGTGCCAGCAGTGCGGACTGGACAGGGGGTAATCAGCCCCAGCATTTT

clone size: -
V gene: TRBV19
J gene: TRBJ2-7
D gene: TRBD1
CDR3 protein: CASSKGQGAVEQYF
CDR3 DNA: TGTGCCAGTAGTAAGGGACAGGGGGCAGTGGAGCAGTACTTC

clone size: -
V gene: TRBV28
J gene: TRBJ1-1
D gene: TRBD1
CDR3 protein: CASSPTGRRVNTEAFF
CDR3 DNA: TGTGCCAGCAGCCCGACAGGGAGGCGGGTGAACACTGAAGCTTTCTTT

clone size: -
V gene: TRBV5-6
J gene: TRBJ2-4
D gene: -
CDR3 protein: CASSFRGIAKNIQYF
CDR3 DNA: TGTGCCAGCAGCTTTCGGGGAATCGCCAAAAACATTCAGTACTTC

clone size: -
V gene: TRBV12-3/TRBV12-4
J gene: TRBJ2-7
D gene: -
CDR3 protein: CASSSGTYEQYF
CDR3 DNA: TGTGCCAGCAGTTCAGGAACCTACGAGCAGTACTTC